This is a list of T cell receptor beta chains from one sample in a study of cytomegalovirus exposure and HLA in healthy donors. Produced via immunoSEQ multiplex PCR; TCRdb's table is partial and in-frame only. The data contain 100,000 to 150,000 clones, roughly 10% of them singletons. The sample consisted of PBMCs. These receptors came from a woman younger than 30 in good health and CMV-seropositive. The CDR3 runs from the conserved cysteine through the conserved F or W. The order of the fields is V gene, D gene, J gene, clone size, CDR3 protein, CDR3 DNA. The D gene is left open where the match is weak. Where a row states a size, it is once, few, many or the class of an expanded clone; other rows omit it.

TRBV7-3	.	TRBJ1-1	once	CASSFRGGTEAFF	TGTGCCAGCAGCTTTAGGGGAGGCACTGAAGCTTTCTTT
TRBV27	.	TRBJ1-6	.	CASSLLTGSPLHF	TGTGCCAGCAGTTTATTGACAGGTTCACCCCTCCACTTT
TRBV5-1	.	TRBJ1-3	.	CASSSQRAHGNTIYF	TGCGCCAGCAGCTCCCAGAGGGCGCACGGAAACACCATATATTTT
TRBV6-1	.	TRBJ2-5	few	CASPDMAETQYF	TGTGCCAGCCCAGACATGGCAGAGACCCAGTACTTC
TRBV5-1	.	TRBJ2-1	.	CASSSGSDNEQFF	TGCGCCAGCAGCTCAGGATCTGACAATGAGCAGTTCTTC
TRBV29-1	TRBD2	TRBJ2-7	.	CSVTSGTYEQYF	TGCAGCGTCACAAGCGGGACCTACGAGCAGTACTTC
TRBV27	TRBD1	TRBJ1-5	few	CASSPGGDRGVPQHF	TGTGCCAGCAGTCCTGGGGGGGACAGGGGGGTGCCCCAGCATTTT
TRBV6-6	.	TRBJ1-5	few	CASSYPGIGLGGSHF	TGTGCCAGCAGTTACCCGGGGATAGGTTTGGGTGGCTCGCATTTT
TRBV28	TRBD2	TRBJ2-3	few	CASSSRLAGVFYTQYF	TGTGCCAGCAGTTCACGACTAGCGGGAGTATTTTATACGCAGTATTTT
TRBV5-1	TRBD2	TRBJ2-1	many	CASSGGRAYNEQFF	TGCGCCAGCAGCGGCGGGAGGGCCTACAATGAGCAGTTCTTC
TRBV19	TRBD2	TRBJ2-1	.	CASHSGGYNEQFF	TGTGCCAGTCATTCGGGAGGGTACAATGAGCAGTTCTTC
TRBV5-1	TRBD1	TRBJ2-3	.	CASRPGQRSDTQYF	TGCGCCAGCAGGCCGGGACAGCGATCAGATACGCAGTATTTT
TRBV6-1	.	TRBJ2-7	.	CASSEYKGQQGYEQYF	TGTGCCAGCAGTGAATATAAGGGGCAACAAGGCTACGAGCAGTACTTC
TRBV5-5	TRBD2	TRBJ2-1	few	CASGLALAGVEQFF	TGTGCCAGCGGCCTAGCCCTAGCGGGAGTTGAGCAGTTCTTC
TRBV5-6	.	TRBJ2-2	.	CASRLNLPGGELFF	TGCGCCAGCAGATTAAATTTACCGGGCGGGGAGCTGTTTTTT
TRBV29-1	TRBD1	TRBJ1-2	.	CSVAASGTGNRGYTF	TGCAGCGTTGCGGCTTCAGGGACAGGGAATAGAGGCTACACCTTC
TRBV7-9	.	TRBJ1-1	.	CASRLGGNTEAFF	TGTGCCAGCCGATTGGGGGGGAACACTGAAGCTTTCTTT
TRBV18	.	TRBJ1-1	few	CASSPLQREAFF	TGTGCCAGCTCACCATTGCAGCGAGAAGCTTTCTTT
TRBV6-5	TRBD2	TRBJ2-1	.	CASSYWREGWKFF	TGTGCCAGCAGTTACTGGCGGGAGGGATGGAAGTTCTTC
TRBV7-9	.	TRBJ2-1	.	CASSSNRGRGYNEQFF	TGTGCCAGCAGCTCGAACCGGGGCAGGGGATACAATGAGCAGTTCTTC
TRBV5-4	TRBD1	TRBJ1-2	few	CASSFHRGDYGYTF	TGTGCCAGCAGCTTCCACAGGGGGGACTATGGCTACACCTTC
TRBV28	.	TRBJ2-3	.	CASSLHLDRVTQYF	TGTGCCAGCAGTTTACACCTCGACCGGGTTACGCAGTATTTT
TRBV28	TRBD1	TRBJ1-5	.	CASRTGAPNQPQHF	TGTGCCAGCCGGACAGGGGCTCCCAATCAGCCCCAGCATTTT
TRBV27	.	TRBJ2-1	few	CASSLGGNEQFF	TGTGCCAGCAGTTTAGGCGGTAATGAGCAGTTCTTC
TRBV12-5	TRBD1	TRBJ1-5	few	CASNDRGEQPQHF	TGTGCTAGTAATGACAGGGGAGAGCAGCCCCAGCATTTT
TRBV7-8	.	TRBJ2-6	.	CASSLVSGHLGVLTF	TGTGCCAGCAGCTTGGTATCAGGGCACCTCGGGGTCCTGACTTTC
TRBV5-1	TRBD2	TRBJ2-1	.	CASRRGAGGYNEQFF	TGCGCCAGCCGCCGAGGAGCGGGAGGGTACAATGAGCAGTTCTTC
TRBV28	.	TRBJ2-5	few	CASSLQLPGEQETQYF	TGTGCCAGCAGTTTACAGCTTCCAGGGGAGCAAGAGACCCAGTACTTC
TRBV19	.	TRBJ1-2	.	CASSPTGIDGYTF	TGTGCCAGTAGTCCTACAGGGATTGATGGCTACACCTTC
TRBV11-3	.	TRBJ2-7	.	CASSLEGSTSYEQYF	TGTGCCAGCAGCTTAGAGGGCAGCACGTCCTACGAGCAGTACTTC
TRBV30	.	TRBJ2-2	.	CAWSVLGSAGELFF	TGTGCCTGGAGTGTACTTGGGAGCGCCGGGGAGCTGTTTTTT
TRBV5-1	TRBD1	TRBJ2-7	.	CASSYPDRDEYEQYF	TGCGCCAGCAGCTACCCGGACAGGGACGAATACGAGCAGTACTTC
TRBV19	.	TRBJ1-4	.	CASSGQRTTNEKLFF	TGTGCCAGTAGTGGACAGCGAACAACTAATGAAAAACTGTTTTTT
TRBV20-1	.	TRBJ1-2	.	CSARDDSPFF	TGCAGTGCTAGAGACGACTCCCCCTTCTTC
TRBV7-9	.	TRBJ1-1	few	CASRSSDTDTEAFF	TGTGCCAGCAGATCGTCGGACACCGACACTGAAGCTTTCTTT
TRBV5-1	.	TRBJ1-1	.	CASSLRFGEAFF	TGCGCCAGCAGCTTGAGATTCGGGGAAGCTTTCTTT
TRBV12-1	.	TRBJ2-5	.	CASSLSRLQETQYF	TGTGCCAGCAGTTTGTCCAGACTCCAAGAGACCCAGTACTTC
TRBV7-9	.	TRBJ2-6	few	CASITQGLSGANVLTF	TGTGCCAGCATAACCCAGGGGCTATCTGGGGCCAACGTCCTGACTTTC
TRBV29-1	.	TRBJ2-1	.	CSVEDWSGPSSYNEQFF	TGCAGCGTTGAAGATTGGAGCGGGCCAAGCTCCTACAATGAGCAGTTCTTC
TRBV30	TRBD1	TRBJ1-2	.	CAWTGGVFYGYTF	TGTGCCTGGACAGGGGGCGTTTTCTATGGCTACACCTTC
TRBV4-1	.	TRBJ2-7	few	CASSQELRGDEQYF	TGCGCCAGCAGCCAAGAGCTCAGGGGGGACGAGCAGTACTTC
TRBV28	TRBD2	TRBJ2-5	few	CASSLGGEETQYF	TGTGCCAGCAGTTTAGGGGGGGAAGAGACCCAGTACTTC
TRBV4-1	TRBD2	TRBJ2-1	few	CARPSGGRADNEQFF	TGCGCCAGGCCCTCGGGCGGGAGGGCGGACAATGAGCAGTTCTTC
TRBV7-3	TRBD1	TRBJ2-2	.	CASSLTGGTGVAGELFF	TGTGCCAGCAGCTTAACCGGAGGGACAGGGGTCGCCGGGGAGCTGTTTTTT
TRBV19	TRBD1	TRBJ2-1	.	CASSKLGTGPLNEQFF	TGTGCCAGTAGTAAACTCGGGACAGGGCCCCTCAATGAGCAGTTCTTC
TRBV6-5	TRBD1	TRBJ1-2	.	CASRVRGHYGYTF	TGTGCCAGCAGAGTGAGGGGGCACTATGGCTACACCTTC